This T cell receptor (beta chain) stems from a study of post-analysis software for immune sequencing data. On the study more broadly: Multiple sclerosis in the patients followed relapsing-remitting, secondary progressive and progressive-relapsing courses.

Each TCR beta cDNA library carried unique molecular identifiers. TCRdb redid the calling of the PCR reads with MiXCR, one entry per CDR3 protein. The data show roughly 430,000 distinct CDR3 sequences, 35% to 45% seen once. Findings of the study overall: Under the F measure, samples that were prepared in one batch clustered strongly together. Five or six TRBV segments, TRBV5-6, TRBV5-1 and TRBV20-1 among them, were found more frequent in patients than controls.

V shed 6 bases and J 0 bases; nucleotides not matched to a gene: 2. The CDR3 totals 13 residues. Germline loops: CDR1 SQVTM, CDR2 ANQGSEA. This clonotype was seen a handful of times. Its antigen is unknown. Specimen: blood. The clonotype comes from a girl aged 2 to 10 with multiple sclerosis. V usage is TRBV29-1 and J usage is TRBJ2-1, with TRBD2 matching 7 bases. CDR3 nucleotide sequence: TGCAGCGTCACTAGCGCCTCCTACAATGAGCAGTTCTTC. Translation: CSVTSASYNEQFF.